This passage covers 29 T cell receptor beta chains from one sample sequenced in a study of T cell clones after liver transplantation. Sequencing was performed with immunoSEQ multiplex PCR; in TCRdb, only in-frame clones are kept and a portion is missing. The table records about 51,000 clones, approximately 87% of them present only once. The starting material was CD8+ T cells from blood, obtained 12 months after liver transplant. The receptor source for this set is a human patient who received a liver transplant. Some T cells may trace back to the graft donor.

The genes are TRBV12-5 and TRBJ1-5; possible D gene TRBD1, 5 bases. The germline V and J ends were trimmed by 1 base and 0 bases, with 7 bases remaining between them. This CDR3 is built from 15 residues. CDR1 and CDR2 from the germline V gene are LGHNT and FRNRAP. The CDR3 region has the DNA TGTGCTAGTGGTTTGGGGGGGGTTAGCAATCAGCCCCAGCATTTT. This codes for CASGLGGVSNQPQHF. The complete variable domain, with remaining parts taken from reference TRBV12-5 and TRBJ1-5, reads DARVTQTPRHKVTEMGQEVTMRCQPILGHNTVFWYRQTMMQGLELLAYFRNRAPLDDSGMPKDRFSAEMPDATLATLKIQPSEPRDSAVYFCASGLGGVSNQPQHFGDGTRLSIL.

The CDR3 bases are TGTGCCAGCAGCCCGGACATGCTTATGTATAACGAGCAGTACTTC. It encodes CASSPDMLMYNEQYF. This sequence joins TRBV5-4 and TRBJ2-7; tentative D call: TRBD1 (5 bases). The CDR3 has 15 amino acids. Germline CDR1 SGHNT, CDR2 YYREEE (reference sequence). V was cut by 4 bases and J by 5 bases, with 19 bases left in between.

This clone showed up just once. The chain couples TRBV28 to TRBJ1-1; TRBD1 matches 7 bases. Germline CDR1 MDHEN, CDR2 SYDVKM. With 8 bases clipped from V and 1 base from J, the junction kept 7 bases outside the gene matches. The CDR3 is 14 residues long. CDR3 residues: CASGYRGKNTEAFF. In DNA form, the CDR3 reads TGTGCCAGCGGTTACAGGGGTAAGAACACTGAAGCTTTCTTT.

The gene calls are TRBV19 and TRBJ2-1, with TRBD2 as a possible D gene (6 bases). This CDR3 region has 15 residues. Per the germline V gene, CDR1 is LNHDA and CDR2 is SQIVND (reference sequence). V lost 3 bases and J lost 8, with 17 bases in between. As DNA, the CDR3 is TGTGCCAGTAGTATCGAAGCGGGTTGGCCCCATGAGCAGTTCTTC. Amino acids: CASSIEAGWPHEQFF.

This rearrangement joins TRBV9 to TRBJ2-1, with a possible D match to TRBD2 (6 bases). Deletions cut 2 bases from V and 5 bases from J, with 11 bases between. This CDR3 comprises 14 residues. Germline CDR1 and CDR2: SGDLS and YYNGEE. The CDR3 spells CASSVSGTDNEQFF. The CDR3 DNA follows: TGTGCCAGCAGCGTTAGCGGAACCGACAATGAGCAGTTCTTC.

V usage is TRBV11-2 and J usage is TRBJ2-2; 8 bases align to TRBD1. The CDR3 has 15 amino acids. Per the germline V gene, CDR1 is SGHAT and CDR2 is FQNNGV. Germline trimming cut 4 bases from V and 4 bases from J; bases unmatched to any gene: 5. In nucleotides, the CDR3 is TGTGCCAGCAGCTCGCAGGGGGCAGGCACCGGGGAGCTGTTTTTT. This codes for CASSSQGAGTGELFF.

This chain joins TRBV19 and TRBJ1-5; TRBD1 matches at 9 bases. J was trimmed by 5 bases and V by 4 bases; bases with no gene match: 12. The CDR3 covers 17 residues. The germline V gene encodes CDR1 LNHDA and CDR2 SQIVND (reference sequence). CDR3 DNA sequence: TGTGCCAGTAGTACCCACCCCGGGACAGGGATATATCAGCCCCAGCATTTT. Its protein product is CASSTHPGTGIYQPQHF.

The chain employs TRBV4-1 and TRBJ2-1; D perhaps matches TRBD2 (5 bases). The CDR3 has 18 amino acids. With 4 bases removed from V and 2 bases from J, the gap between germline ends came to 21 bases. Germline V gives CDR1 MGHRA, CDR2 YSYEKL. As DNA, the CDR3 is TGCGCCAGCAGCCGGGTCGGTGGAGCGGCAGAACCCTACAATGAGCAGTTCTTC. Its protein is CASSRVGGAAEPYNEQFF.

This clone was picked up many times. The chain couples TRBV6-1 to TRBJ2-7; D not resolved. Germline-derived CDR1 and CDR2 are MNHNS and SASEGT. The CDR3 spans 11 residues. Trimming took 6 bases from V and 3 from J, leaving 6 bases between them. This CDR3 reads CASRGSYEQYF. CDR3 coding DNA: TGTGCCAGCAGAGGTAGCTACGAGCAGTACTTC.

The V gene is TRBV28, the J gene TRBJ2-2; no reliable D call. The CDR3 has 12 amino acids. Germline CDR1 reads MDHEN; CDR2 reads SYDVKM. Deletions cut 8 bases from V and 4 bases from J, with 8 bases between. CDR3 DNA: TGTGCCAGCGGCCTCAGCACCGGGGAGCTGTTTTTT. Protein sequence: CASGLSTGELFF.

The rearrangement joins TRBV10-2 to TRBJ1-1, with no clear D. The CDR3 contains 13 residues. Germline V gene data show CDR1 as WSHSY and CDR2 as SAAADI. Trimming took off 2 bases at V and 1 base at J, with 5 bases between the two ends. The CDR3 nucleotides read TGCGCCAGCAGTGAGGACGGGAACACTGAAGCTTTCTTT. Encoded protein: CASSEDGNTEAFF.

The chain combines TRBV29-1 with TRBJ2-1, with 9 bases aligning to TRBD1. This CDR3 is 14 amino acids long. J was trimmed by 4 bases and V by 4 bases; bases with no gene match: 5. Germline V gene data show CDR1 as SQVTM and CDR2 as ANQGSEA. CDR3 in amino acids: CSVVLGTGYNEQFF. CDR3 in DNA: TGCAGCGTTGTTTTAGGGACAGGGTACAATGAGCAGTTCTTC.

The genes are TRBV28 and TRBJ1-4; D is possibly TRBD1 (5 bases). Trimming took 5 bases from V and 8 from J, leaving 15 bases between them. The CDR3 has 14 amino acids. In germline, CDR1 is MDHEN, CDR2 SYDVKM. The CDR3 spells CASSLQGEYEKLFF. CDR3 DNA sequence: TGTGCCAGCAGTCTGCAGGGAGAATACGAAAAACTGTTTTTT.

The chain uses TRBV5-4 and TRBJ1-1; 9 positions agree with TRBD1. From germline, CDR1 is SGHNT and CDR2 YYREEE (reference sequence). CDR3 size: 16 residues. V gave up 3 bases and J gave up 0 bases; unmatched junction bases: 6. The CDR3 coding sequence is TGTGCCAGCAGCTGGGACAGGGAGGGTATGAACACTGAAGCTTTCTTT. Translated: CASSWDREGMNTEAFF.

The rearrangement joins TRBV5-4 to TRBJ2-1, with D tentatively TRBD1 (5 bases). The CDR3 consists of 16 residues. The germline V gene has CDR1 SGHNT and CDR2 YYREEE (reference sequence). Trimming left V 0 bases short and J 5 bases short, with 15 bases between. CDR3 DNA sequence: TGTGCCAGCAGCTTGGCCCACAGGAAGGTAAACAATGAGCAGTTCTTC. Translating it yields CASSLAHRKVNNEQFF.

CDR3 residues: CASSLELAMGYEQFF. As DNA, the CDR3 is TGCGCCAGCAGCTTGGAACTAGCGATGGGATATGAGCAGTTCTTC. The chain combines TRBV5-1 with TRBJ2-1, with 7 bases identical to TRBD2. There are 15 residues in the CDR3. Germline-derived CDR1 and CDR2 are SGHRS and YFSETQ. After removal of 0 bases from V and 8 bases from J, the junction contained 8 bases not matched to a gene.

In nucleotides, the CDR3 is TGCAGCGTTGGGGTACAGGATAACTATGGCTACACCTTC. This sequence encodes CSVGVQDNYGYTF. The gene calls are TRBV29-1 and TRBJ1-2; perhaps TRBD1 as D (5 bases). V was shortened by 4 bases and J by 1 base, with 10 bases between the two germline ends. CDR3 length equals 13 residues. The germline V gene encodes CDR1 SQVTM and CDR2 ANQGSEA.

The chain carries TRBV27 and TRBJ2-3, with D unresolved. The ends were cut back, 6 bases at V and 8 bases at J, with 12 bases in the middle. Germline V gives CDR1 MNHEY, CDR2 SMNVEV (reference sequence). The CDR3 is made up of 12 amino acids. The CDR3 sequence is CASRSHWGTQYF. DNA for the CDR3: TGTGCCAGCAGATCCCACTGGGGTACGCAGTATTTT.

J is TRBJ1-4 and V is TRBV4-2, with 10 nucleotides matching TRBD1. Germline V gene lookup returns CDR1 LGHNA and CDR2 YNFKEQ. Trimming cost V 4 bases and J 6 bases; bases outside gene matches: 2. There are 14 residues in the CDR3. This CDR3 reads CASSRGTGDEKLFF. Written as DNA, the CDR3 is TGTGCCAGCAGCCGAGGGACAGGGGATGAAAAACTGTTTTTT.

The chain has TRBV13 and TRBJ1-5, with D possibly being TRBD1 (6 bases). This CDR3 contains 14 residues. Trimming pared 2 bases from V and 7 bases from J, leaving 12 bases between. Germline V CDR1 and CDR2: PRHDT, FYEKMQ (reference sequence). Written as DNA, the CDR3 is TGTGCCAGCAGCTTATCGGTGGGGGCCCAGCCCCAGCATTTT. It translates to CASSLSVGAQPQHF.

V usage is TRBV29-1 and J usage is TRBJ1-1; D gene unclear. With 3 bases removed from V and 0 bases from J, the gap between germline ends came to 5 bases. Looked up from germline, CDR1 is SQVTM and CDR2 is ANQGSEA. CDR3 length: 12 amino acids. This CDR3 reads CSVDAVNTEAFF. The CDR3 DNA is TGCAGCGTTGATGCAGTGAACACTGAAGCTTTCTTT. Full variable domain (remainder filled in from reference TRBV29-1 and TRBJ1-1): SAVISQKPSRDICQRGTSLTIQCQVDSQVTMMFWYRQQPGQSLTLIATANQGSEATYESGFVIDKFPISRPNLTFSTLTVSNMSPEDSSIYLCSVDAVNTEAFFGQGTRLTVV.

This clone was counted only a few times. This chain connects TRBV11-2 to TRBJ1-5; tentative D call: TRBD1 (5 bases). The CDR3 has 13 amino acids. Germline CDR1 and CDR2: SGHAT and FQNNGV. V lost 8 bases and J 8 bases, leaving 16 bases between the germline ends. The chain's CDR3 is CASEGPGLEPQHF. CDR3 in DNA: TGTGCCAGCGAGGGACCGGGCCTTGAGCCCCAGCATTTT.

The genes are TRBV19 and TRBJ2-3; D gene unclear. CDR3 length: 15 residues. V was cut by 7 bases and J by 0 bases, with 14 bases left in between. Germline loops: CDR1 LNHDA, CDR2 SQIVND (reference sequence). CDR3 amino acids: CASTPWLASTDTQYF. CDR3 coding DNA: TGTGCCAGTACCCCCTGGCTGGCTAGCACAGATACGCAGTATTTT.

This clone has a handful of counts. The chain uses TRBV28 and TRBJ2-7, with D perhaps matching TRBD2 (5 bases). V was cut by 6 bases and J by 0 bases, with 12 bases left in between. This CDR3 contains 14 residues. The germline V gene encodes CDR1 MDHEN and CDR2 SYDVKM. The CDR3 loop reads CASRLALSSYEQYF. DNA of the CDR3: TGTGCCAGCAGGTTAGCGTTAAGCTCCTACGAGCAGTACTTC. The whole variable domain, remainder taken from reference TRBV28 and TRBJ2-7, is DVKVTQSSRYLVKRTGEKVFLECVQDMDHENMFWYRQDPGLGLRLIYFSYDVKMKEKGDIPEGYSVSREKKERFSLILESASTNQTSMYLCASRLALSSYEQYFGPGTRLTVT.

This clone was recorded only once. The CDR3 sequence: CASGRLAAAYNEQFF. The CDR3 nucleotides are TGCGCCAGCGGCAGACTAGCGGCCGCCTACAATGAGCAGTTCTTC. The gene calls are TRBV4-1 and TRBJ2-1, with TRBD2 matching over 9 bases. V dropped 8 bases and J dropped 2; count of bases not matched to a gene: 7. Germline CDR1 reads MGHRA; CDR2 reads YSYEKL. This CDR3 is 15 amino acids long.

The J gene is TRBJ2-7, the V gene TRBV4-3; TRBD1 matches 12 bases. The V gene's germline CDR1 is LGHNA and CDR2 YSLEER. With 4 bases clipped from V and 4 bases from J, the junction kept 8 bases outside the gene matches. This CDR3 region has 16 residues. The DNA for the CDR3 is TGCGCCAGCAGCCCCGACCGGGACAGGGGGCCGTACGAGCAGTACTTC. Translating it yields CASSPDRDRGPYEQYF.

V is TRBV27 and J is TRBJ2-1; no clear D gene. This CDR3 has 12 amino acids. V lost 4 bases and J 7 bases, leaving 8 bases between the germline ends. Germline CDR1 MNHEY, CDR2 SMNVEV (reference sequence). The CDR3 region is CASSSTVNEQFF. CDR3 coding DNA: TGTGCCAGCAGTTCCACAGTTAATGAGCAGTTCTTC.

This chain links TRBV4-2 with TRBJ2-7, with a possible D match to TRBD1 (6 bases). Germline loops: CDR1 LGHNA, CDR2 YNFKEQ. This CDR3 has 14 amino acids. Between the trimmed V and J ends, which lost 1 base and 5 bases, there was a span of 12 bases. CDR3 coding DNA: TGTGCCAGCAGCCAAGGGGGGCTAGCTCACGAGCAGTACTTC. Translating it yields CASSQGGLAHEQYF.

The chain employs TRBV28 and TRBJ2-7, with a tentative D call TRBD2 (6 bases). The germline gives CDR1 MDHEN, CDR2 SYDVKM. V lost 3 bases and J 4 bases, leaving 16 bases between the germline ends. The length of the CDR3 is 15 residues. DNA for the CDR3: TGTGCCAGCAGTTTTGAGGACTACGGTAGTTACGAGCAGTACTTC. It specifies CASSFEDYGSYEQYF. The full variable domain, in which reference TRBV28 and TRBJ2-7 provide the parts outside the CDR3, is DVKVTQSSRYLVKRTGEKVFLECVQDMDHENMFWYRQDPGLGLRLIYFSYDVKMKEKGDIPEGYSVSREKKERFSLILESASTNQTSMYLCASSFEDYGSYEQYFGPGTRLTVT.